A selection of T cell receptor beta chains follows, all from one sample in a study of human versus mouse CDR3 diversity and MHC coevolution. Profiled with immunoSEQ multiplex PCR; TCRdb holds only in-frame clones, not every one. The sample holds roughly 81,000 clones; 93% are singletons and the top ten take roughly 1.3%. Sequenced material: naive CD4+ T cells from blood. The receptors stem from a person aged 30-69 years in good health. CDR3s include the opening cysteine and the closing phenylalanine or tryptophan. The order of the fields is V gene, clone size, D gene, J gene, CDR3 protein, CDR3 DNA. A D gene is named only where the DNA matches it firmly. Not every row has a clone size; where given, it reads once, few, many or a size class.

V gene: TRBV14
clone size: .
D gene: .
J gene: TRBJ1-1
CDR3 protein: CASSRSIGSGVNTEAFF
CDR3 DNA: TGTGCCAGCAGCCGCTCCATAGGAAGCGGTGTGAACACTGAAGCTTTCTTT

V gene: TRBV5-1
clone size: .
D gene: TRBD2
J gene: TRBJ2-3
CDR3 protein: CASSHDSQQTSGVF
CDR3 DNA: TGCGCCAGCAGCCATGACTCACAGCAGACTAGCGGCGTTTTT

V gene: TRBV18
clone size: .
D gene: .
J gene: TRBJ1-1
CDR3 protein: CASSPVQQGLFF
CDR3 DNA: TGTGCCAGCTCACCAGTTCAGCAGGGTTTGTTCTTT

V gene: TRBV7-3
clone size: .
D gene: .
J gene: TRBJ2-3
CDR3 protein: CASKRGGVDTQYF
CDR3 DNA: TGTGCCAGCAAAAGAGGCGGTGTTGATACGCAGTATTTT

V gene: TRBV4-3
clone size: .
D gene: .
J gene: TRBJ1-2
CDR3 protein: CASSQGFGSTIYF
CDR3 DNA: TGCGCCAGCAGCCAGGGCTTTGGCTCGACAATTTACTTC

V gene: TRBV5-1
clone size: .
D gene: .
J gene: TRBJ1-3
CDR3 protein: CASSQDSSGNTIYF
CDR3 DNA: TGCGCCAGCAGCCAGGACTCCTCTGGAAACACCATATATTTT

V gene: TRBV7-2
clone size: .
D gene: .
J gene: TRBJ1-1
CDR3 protein: CASSLAGGVTEAFF
CDR3 DNA: TGTGCCAGCAGCTTAGCGGGGGGAGTGACTGAAGCTTTCTTT

V gene: TRBV6-5
clone size: .
D gene: TRBD1
J gene: TRBJ1-1
CDR3 protein: CASSYWTGVGTEAFF
CDR3 DNA: TGTGCCAGCAGTTATTGGACAGGGGTCGGCACTGAAGCTTTCTTT

V gene: TRBV7-2
clone size: .
D gene: TRBD1
J gene: TRBJ2-7
CDR3 protein: CASSSGQGNNEQYF
CDR3 DNA: TGTGCCAGCAGCTCGGGACAGGGGAACAACGAGCAGTACTTC

V gene: TRBV2
clone size: once
D gene: TRBD1
J gene: TRBJ1-6
CDR3 protein: CASRGQGGSPLHF
CDR3 DNA: TGTGCCAGCAGAGGACAGGGCGGATCACCCCTCCACTTT

V gene: TRBV4-2
clone size: .
D gene: TRBD2
J gene: TRBJ2-5
CDR3 protein: CASSPRTSRETQYF
CDR3 DNA: TGTGCCAGCAGCCCGCGGACTAGCAGGGAGACCCAGTACTTC

V gene: TRBV6-1
clone size: .
D gene: .
J gene: TRBJ1-6
CDR3 protein: CASSEVLGLSPLHF
CDR3 DNA: TGTGCCAGCAGTGAAGTACTAGGCCTGTCACCCCTCCACTTT

V gene: TRBV11-3
clone size: .
D gene: .
J gene: TRBJ2-2
CDR3 protein: CASSSPDRSAGELFF
CDR3 DNA: TGTGCCAGCAGCTCACCCGACAGGTCGGCCGGGGAGCTGTTTTTT

V gene: TRBV29-1
clone size: once
D gene: TRBD2
J gene: TRBJ2-5
CDR3 protein: CSVVSGRETQYF
CDR3 DNA: TGCAGCGTTGTTAGCGGGAGGGAGACCCAGTACTTC

V gene: TRBV4-2
clone size: once
D gene: TRBD1
J gene: TRBJ1-2
CDR3 protein: CASSQEAGTGSYGYTF
CDR3 DNA: TGTGCCAGCAGCCAAGAGGCCGGGACAGGGTCCTATGGCTACACCTTC

V gene: TRBV27
clone size: once
D gene: TRBD2
J gene: TRBJ2-7
CDR3 protein: CASSFPGGGEQYF
CDR3 DNA: TGTGCCAGCAGTTTCCCCGGGGGGGGCGAGCAGTACTTC

V gene: TRBV7-9
clone size: once
D gene: TRBD2
J gene: TRBJ2-1
CDR3 protein: CASSLGGGRYNEQFF
CDR3 DNA: TGTGCCAGCAGCTTAGGGGGGGGGAGGTACAATGAGCAGTTCTTC

V gene: TRBV5-4
clone size: .
D gene: .
J gene: TRBJ1-3
CDR3 protein: CASSLPGSPGNTIYF
CDR3 DNA: TGTGCCAGCAGTCTTCCAGGGTCTCCTGGAAACACCATATATTTT

V gene: TRBV7-9
clone size: .
D gene: TRBD1
J gene: TRBJ1-5
CDR3 protein: CASSPTGQGGNQPQHF
CDR3 DNA: TGTGCCAGCAGCCCCACGGGACAGGGGGGTAATCAGCCCCAGCATTTT

V gene: TRBV9
clone size: .
D gene: TRBD2
J gene: TRBJ2-5
CDR3 protein: CASSVSPGLTKETQYF
CDR3 DNA: TGTGCCAGCAGCGTTTCTCCGGGACTAACAAAAGAGACCCAGTACTTC

V gene: TRBV28
clone size: .
D gene: .
J gene: TRBJ1-5
CDR3 protein: CASLTRGSTPSNQPQHF
CDR3 DNA: TGTGCCAGCTTAACCAGGGGAAGCACCCCGAGCAATCAGCCCCAGCATTTT

V gene: TRBV6-6
clone size: .
D gene: .
J gene: TRBJ2-5
CDR3 protein: CASSYAAGLQQETQYF
CDR3 DNA: TGTGCCAGCAGTTACGCCGCGGGACTCCAACAAGAGACCCAGTACTTC

V gene: TRBV2
clone size: .
D gene: TRBD2
J gene: TRBJ2-7
CDR3 protein: CASSARGDSYEQYF
CDR3 DNA: TGTGCCAGCAGTGCTCGGGGGGACTCCTACGAGCAGTACTTC

V gene: TRBV7-2
clone size: .
D gene: TRBD2
J gene: TRBJ2-7
CDR3 protein: CASKRRLAGDEQYF
CDR3 DNA: TGTGCCAGCAAACGTCGACTAGCGGGGGACGAGCAGTACTTC

V gene: TRBV6-5
clone size: .
D gene: TRBD1
J gene: TRBJ2-1
CDR3 protein: CASSLPGTGGFDEQFF
CDR3 DNA: TGTGCCAGCAGTTTGCCAGGGACAGGGGGTTTTGATGAGCAGTTCTTC

V gene: TRBV6-5
clone size: .
D gene: TRBD1
J gene: TRBJ1-5
CDR3 protein: CASSPDRVSNQPQHF
CDR3 DNA: TGTGCCAGCAGTCCTGACAGGGTGTCCAATCAGCCCCAGCATTTT

V gene: TRBV21-1
clone size: .
D gene: .
J gene: TRBJ1-2
CDR3 protein: CARLENRKPEKGGYTF
CDR3 DNA: TGTGCCAGATTAGAGAACAGGAAGCCGGAGAAGGGTGGCTACACCTTC

V gene: TRBV10-3
clone size: .
D gene: .
J gene: TRBJ2-5
CDR3 protein: CATAGQQETQYF
CDR3 DNA: TGTGCCACCGCTGGACAGCAAGAGACCCAGTACTTC

V gene: TRBV27
clone size: .
D gene: .
J gene: TRBJ1-1
CDR3 protein: CASSLTPMNTEAFF
CDR3 DNA: TGTGCCAGCAGTTTGACACCCATGAACACTGAAGCTTTCTTT

V gene: TRBV6-5
clone size: .
D gene: .
J gene: TRBJ1-1
CDR3 protein: CASSAGEVAFF
CDR3 DNA: TGTGCCAGCAGTGCTGGAGAAGTAGCTTTCTTT

V gene: TRBV6-6
clone size: .
D gene: TRBD1
J gene: TRBJ2-7
CDR3 protein: CASRGTGGTYEQYF
CDR3 DNA: TGTGCCAGCAGGGGGACAGGGGGGACCTACGAGCAGTACTTC

V gene: TRBV5-1
clone size: .
D gene: .
J gene: TRBJ1-3
CDR3 protein: CASSPVSGNTIYF
CDR3 DNA: TGCGCCAGCAGTCCGGTCTCTGGAAACACCATATATTTT

V gene: TRBV29-1
clone size: .
D gene: TRBD1
J gene: TRBJ1-2
CDR3 protein: CSVTRTGGAYYGYTF
CDR3 DNA: TGCAGCGTTACCCGGACAGGGGGGGCTTACTATGGCTACACCTTC

V gene: TRBV13
clone size: .
D gene: TRBD1
J gene: TRBJ1-1
CDR3 protein: CASSHGQGDPSFF
CDR3 DNA: TGTGCCAGCAGCCATGGACAGGGGGACCCAAGTTTCTTT

V gene: TRBV7-3
clone size: .
D gene: TRBD1
J gene: TRBJ1-1
CDR3 protein: CASSETGGFNTEAFF
CDR3 DNA: TGTGCCAGCAGCGAGACAGGGGGCTTTAACACTGAAGCTTTCTTT

V gene: TRBV9
clone size: .
D gene: .
J gene: TRBJ2-1
CDR3 protein: CASSGVYNEQFF
CDR3 DNA: TGTGCCAGCTCGGGAGTCTACAATGAGCAGTTCTTC

V gene: TRBV19
clone size: few
D gene: .
J gene: TRBJ2-1
CDR3 protein: CASSLAGAGASSYNEQFF
CDR3 DNA: TGTGCCAGTAGTTTGGCGGGGGCGGGCGCGAGCTCCTACAATGAGCAGTTCTTC

V gene: TRBV7-2
clone size: .
D gene: .
J gene: TRBJ1-1
CDR3 protein: CASSLAGLNTEAFF
CDR3 DNA: TGTGCCAGCAGCTTGGCAGGTTTGAACACTGAAGCTTTCTTT

V gene: TRBV4-3
clone size: .
D gene: TRBD2
J gene: TRBJ2-7
CDR3 protein: CASSISPSGSAYEQYF
CDR3 DNA: TGCGCCAGCAGCATCTCCCCTAGCGGGAGTGCCTACGAGCAGTACTTC

V gene: TRBV5-1
clone size: few
D gene: TRBD1
J gene: TRBJ1-6
CDR3 protein: CASSAGQPSDPLHF
CDR3 DNA: TGCGCCAGCAGTGCGGGACAGCCTTCCGATCCCCTCCACTTT

V gene: TRBV5-1
clone size: .
D gene: TRBD1
J gene: TRBJ1-1
CDR3 protein: CASSWDSWLGEAFF
CDR3 DNA: TGCGCCAGCAGCTGGGACAGTTGGTTGGGTGAAGCTTTCTTT

V gene: TRBV2
clone size: .
D gene: TRBD2
J gene: TRBJ2-7
CDR3 protein: CASSRRGGGEQYF
CDR3 DNA: TGTGCCAGCAGCCGGCGGGGGGGTGGCGAGCAGTACTTC

V gene: TRBV21-1
clone size: once
D gene: .
J gene: TRBJ1-2
CDR3 protein: CASSPMGRGDGYTF
CDR3 DNA: TGTGCCAGCAGCCCCATGGGCAGGGGGGATGGCTACACCTTC

V gene: TRBV7-3
clone size: .
D gene: TRBD1
J gene: TRBJ1-1
CDR3 protein: CASSHGDRRNTEAFF
CDR3 DNA: TGTGCCAGCAGCCACGGGGACAGACGCAACACTGAAGCTTTCTTT

V gene: TRBV5-6
clone size: .
D gene: TRBD2
J gene: TRBJ2-5
CDR3 protein: CASSLTSGSGETQYF
CDR3 DNA: TGTGCCAGCAGCTTGACTAGCGGGAGTGGGGAGACCCAGTACTTC

V gene: TRBV19
clone size: .
D gene: TRBD1
J gene: TRBJ2-2
CDR3 protein: CASSIGTGSSNTGELFF
CDR3 DNA: TGTGCCAGTAGTATCGGGACAGGGTCATCGAACACCGGGGAGCTGTTTTTT

V gene: TRBV6-4
clone size: once
D gene: TRBD1
J gene: TRBJ1-1
CDR3 protein: CASSVNTGGTEAFF
CDR3 DNA: TGTGCCAGCAGTGTTAACACAGGGGGCACTGAAGCTTTCTTT

V gene: TRBV27
clone size: .
D gene: .
J gene: TRBJ1-2
CDR3 protein: CASSTQGWGYTF
CDR3 DNA: TGTGCCAGCAGTACACAGGGTTGGGGCTACACCTTC

V gene: TRBV28
clone size: .
D gene: TRBD2
J gene: TRBJ2-3
CDR3 protein: CASSLAGGLDTQYF
CDR3 DNA: TGTGCCAGCAGTCTAGCGGGAGGTTTAGATACGCAGTATTTT

V gene: TRBV2
clone size: .
D gene: .
J gene: TRBJ1-3
CDR3 protein: CASSRDSGNTIYF
CDR3 DNA: TGTGCCAGCAGTAGAGACTCTGGAAACACCATATATTTT

V gene: TRBV18
clone size: .
D gene: .
J gene: TRBJ2-4
CDR3 protein: CASSPPMGRGGNIQYF
CDR3 DNA: TGTGCCAGCTCACCACCAATGGGAAGGGGTGGGAACATTCAGTACTTC

V gene: TRBV28
clone size: .
D gene: TRBD1
J gene: TRBJ1-6
CDR3 protein: CASSLAGTGASPLHF
CDR3 DNA: TGTGCCAGCAGTTTAGCAGGGACAGGGGCTTCACCCCTCCACTTT

V gene: TRBV29-1
clone size: .
D gene: .
J gene: TRBJ2-7
CDR3 protein: CSVSLSYEQYF
CDR3 DNA: TGCAGCGTTTCTCTCTCCTACGAGCAGTACTTC

V gene: TRBV6-5
clone size: few
D gene: .
J gene: TRBJ2-7
CDR3 protein: CASSYSGGRSYEQYF
CDR3 DNA: TGTGCCAGCAGTTACTCGGGGGGGCGATCCTACGAGCAGTACTTC

V gene: TRBV11-1
clone size: .
D gene: .
J gene: TRBJ1-1
CDR3 protein: CASSSYISEAFF
CDR3 DNA: TGTGCCAGCAGCTCTTATATCTCTGAAGCTTTCTTT